These 9 T cell receptor beta chains originate from one sample sequenced in a study of regulatory T cells in long-lasting Graves disease. Time point described: newly diagnosed GD, antithyroid drugs for less than 3 months. Researchers made the TCR library from RNA that was extracted from PBMCs. Assembly of TCR beta libraries relied on iRepertoire HTBI primers together with Arm-PCR of CDR3 regions. TCRdb called the multiplex PCR reads again in MiXCR, with one record for every CDR3 protein. This table has hundreds of thousands of distinct CDR3 sequences, approximately 16% appearing once. These same data were also listed under a study on T cells in Graves' hyperthyroidism and ophthalmopathy.

This specimen was peripheral blood mononuclear cells (PBMCs), taken at new diagnosis, from a patient treated with antithyroid drugs. The source is a man aged 18-30 years with Graves disease.

The table lists this clonotype with many counts. The chain couples TRBV20-1 to TRBJ1-1; D remains ambiguous. V was trimmed by 1 base and J by 1 base, leaving 4 bases between them. CDR3 size: 12 residues. Germline CDR1 is DFQATT and CDR2 is SNEGSKA (reference sequence). CDR3 in DNA: TGCAGTGCTAGAGTGCAGAACACTGAAGCTTTCTTT. This translates into CSARVQNTEAFF.

This clonotype has ten or more counts. The chain has TRBV20-1 and TRBJ2-5; D gene ambiguous. The CDR3 extends over 14 amino acids. Germline V gene sequence: CDR1 DFQATT, CDR2 SNEGSKA (reference sequence). Trimming pared 1 base from V and 2 bases from J, leaving 11 bases between. CDR3 sequence: CSARVVRMQETQYF. CDR3 bases: TGCAGTGCTAGAGTCGTGCGGATGCAAGAGACCCAGTACTTC.

This clonotype has more than one count but fewer than ten. The chain has TRBV29-1 and TRBJ1-4; TRBD1 agrees at 7 bases. V shed 5 bases, J shed 7 bases, and the junction held 10 bases outside the gene matches. The germline gives CDR1 SQVTM, CDR2 ANQGSEA. The CDR3 sequence is 14 residues long. The CDR3 DNA follows: TGCAGCGTTCGAAACAGGGGCTCACGTGAAAAACTGTTTTTT. Translated, it gives CSVRNRGSREKLFF. Variable domain in full (rest from reference TRBV29-1 and TRBJ1-4): SAVISQKPSRDICQRGTSLTIQCQVDSQVTMMFWYRQQPGQSLTLIATANQGSEATYESGFVIDKFPISRPNLTFSTLTVSNMSPEDSSIYLCSVRNRGSREKLFFGSGTQLSVL.

The V call is TRBV28, the J call TRBJ1-1; tentatively, D is TRBD1 (5 bases). The CDR3 is 16 residues long. Trimming took off 6 bases at V and 0 bases at J, with 17 bases between the two ends. CDR1 is MDHEN and CDR2 is SYDVKM in the germline V gene. This CDR3 reads CASSWDRGPMNTEAFF. In DNA, the CDR3 is TGTGCCAGCAGCTGGGATCGGGGACCCATGAACACTGAAGCTTTCTTT.

This sequence joins TRBV5-1 and TRBJ1-6; 10 bases map to TRBD1. Germline lookup yields CDR1 SGHRS and CDR2 YFSETQ. The V and J ends lost 4 bases and 15 bases, in that order; junction bases with no gene match: 10. This CDR3 region has 14 residues. The CDR3 region is CASSTRDRGWGLHF. The CDR3 nucleotides are TGCGCCAGCAGCACGCGGGACAGGGGATGGGGCCTCCACTTT.

Of note for this clonotype: This clone may be a read error of a much larger clone one base away. The rearrangement uses TRBV10-3 and TRBJ2-1; a possible D gene is TRBD2 (6 bases). The CDR3 contains 14 residues. The germline V gene has CDR1 ENHRY and CDR2 SYGVKD. The germline V and J ends were trimmed by 4 bases and 10 bases, with 17 bases remaining between them. The CDR3 reads CAISVALGGYEQFF. Written as DNA, the CDR3 is TGTGCCATCAGTGTGGCATTGGGAGGCTACGAGCAGTTCTTC.

This clonotype was detected only a few times. The chain is built from TRBV9 and TRBJ2-6; 10 bases agree with TRBD2. This CDR3 is built from 18 residues. The V gene end was trimmed by 2 bases and the J gene end by 0 bases; junction bases not matched to a gene: 5. Germline lookup yields CDR1 SGDLS and CDR2 YYNGEE. The chain's CDR3 is CASSVTSGILSGANVLTF. In DNA, the CDR3 is TGTGCCAGCAGCGTTACTAGCGGGATCCTCTCTGGGGCCAACGTCCTGACTTTC.

There are many counts of this clonotype. This chain links TRBV5-1 with TRBJ2-1, with 7 bases that match TRBD2. The V gene end was trimmed by 0 bases and the J gene end by 9 bases; junction bases not matched to a gene: 12. The CDR3 has 16 residues. The germline V gene encodes CDR1 SGHRS and CDR2 YFSETQ. The CDR3 sequence: CASSLVGTTRGVEQFF. The CDR3 nucleotides read TGCGCCAGCAGCTTGGTGGGGACTACTAGGGGAGTTGAGCAGTTCTTC.

The rearrangement uses TRBV3-1 and TRBJ2-7; no reliable D call. Per the germline V gene, CDR1 is LGHDT and CDR2 is YNNKEL (reference sequence). This CDR3 contains 15 residues. Trimming took 0 bases from V and 3 from J, leaving 12 bases between them. CDR3 in DNA: TGTGCCAGCAGCCAAGATATGTCAACCCACTACGAGCAGTACTTC. Protein product: CASSQDMSTHYEQYF.